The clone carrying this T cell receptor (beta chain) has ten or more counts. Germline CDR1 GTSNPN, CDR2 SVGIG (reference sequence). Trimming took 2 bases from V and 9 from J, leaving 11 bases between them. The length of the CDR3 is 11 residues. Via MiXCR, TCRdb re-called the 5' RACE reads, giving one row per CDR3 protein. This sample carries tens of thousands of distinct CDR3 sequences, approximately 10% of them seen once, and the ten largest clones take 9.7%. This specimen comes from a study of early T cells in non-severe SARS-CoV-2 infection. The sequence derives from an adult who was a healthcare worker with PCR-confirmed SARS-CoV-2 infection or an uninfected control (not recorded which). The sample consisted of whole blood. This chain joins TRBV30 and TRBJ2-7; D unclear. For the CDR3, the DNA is TGTGCCTGGAGTCCCTATACGGGGCAGTACTTC. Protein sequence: CAWSPYTGQYF.